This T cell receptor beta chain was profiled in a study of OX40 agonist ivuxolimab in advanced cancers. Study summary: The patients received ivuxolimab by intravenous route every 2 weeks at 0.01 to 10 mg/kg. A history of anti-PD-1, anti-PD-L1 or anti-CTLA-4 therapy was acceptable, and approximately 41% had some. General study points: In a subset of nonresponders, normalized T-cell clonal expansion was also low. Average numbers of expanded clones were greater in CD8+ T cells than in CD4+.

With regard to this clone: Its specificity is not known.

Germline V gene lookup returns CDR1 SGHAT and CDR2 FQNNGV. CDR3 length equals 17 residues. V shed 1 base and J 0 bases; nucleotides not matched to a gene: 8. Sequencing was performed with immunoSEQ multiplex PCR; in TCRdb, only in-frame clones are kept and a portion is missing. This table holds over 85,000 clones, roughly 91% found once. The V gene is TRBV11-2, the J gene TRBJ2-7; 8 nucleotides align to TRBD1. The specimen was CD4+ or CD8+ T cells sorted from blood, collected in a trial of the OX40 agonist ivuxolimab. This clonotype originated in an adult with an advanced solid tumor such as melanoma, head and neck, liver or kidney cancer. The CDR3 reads CASSLAPQGDSSYEQYF. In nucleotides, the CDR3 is TGTGCCAGCAGCTTAGCCCCACAGGGGGACAGCTCCTACGAGCAGTACTTC.